The clone carrying this T cell receptor (beta chain) has at least ten counts. No antigen is known for it. Germline V CDR1 and CDR2: MDHEN, SYDVKM. This CDR3 spans 14 amino acids. V lost 5 bases to trimming and J lost 2 bases, with 13 bases between them. Sample time point: newly diagnosed GD, antithyroid drugs for less than 3 months. There was RNA extracted from PBMCs, and the TCR library was made from it. The data were obtained in a study of regulatory T cells in long-lasting Graves disease. Study results and caveats: TCR diversity was lower in persistent Graves' patients than in newly diagnosed ones. Thyroid tissue was not sampled; only peripheral blood was.

Construction of TCR beta libraries relied on iRepertoire HTBI primers and on Arm-PCR targeting CDR3 regions. TCRdb ran MiXCR on the multiplex PCR reads and lists one entry per CDR3 protein. Altogether fewer than 350,000 distinct CDR3 sequences are present, 18% being singletons, with the ten largest covering around 36%. Source: peripheral blood mononuclear cells (PBMCs), taken at new diagnosis, from a patient treated with antithyroid drugs. This sequence originates from a female donor with Graves disease. The chain combines TRBV28 with TRBJ2-7; TRBD2 might be the D (7 bases). The CDR3 nucleotides are TGTGCCAGCAGTGCAACAGGGACTACCTACGAGCAGTACTTC. This codes for CASSATGTTYEQYF. The full variable domain, its missing parts supplied by reference TRBV28 and TRBJ2-7, is DVKVTQSSRYLVKRTGEKVFLECVQDMDHENMFWYRQDPGLGLRLIYFSYDVKMKEKGDIPEGYSVSREKKERFSLILESASTNQTSMYLCASSATGTTYEQYFGPGTRLTVT.